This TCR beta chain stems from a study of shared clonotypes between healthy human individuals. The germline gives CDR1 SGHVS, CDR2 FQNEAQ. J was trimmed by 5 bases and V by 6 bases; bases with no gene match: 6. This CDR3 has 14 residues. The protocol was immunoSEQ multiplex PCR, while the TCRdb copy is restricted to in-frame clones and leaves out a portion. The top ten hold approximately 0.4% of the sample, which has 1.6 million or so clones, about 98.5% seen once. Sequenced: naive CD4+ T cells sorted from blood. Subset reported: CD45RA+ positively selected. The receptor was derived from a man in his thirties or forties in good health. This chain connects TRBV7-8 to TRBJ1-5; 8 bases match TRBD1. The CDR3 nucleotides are TGTGCCAGCAGACAGGGGGGTGATTATCAGCCCCAGCATTTT. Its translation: CASRQGGDYQPQHF.